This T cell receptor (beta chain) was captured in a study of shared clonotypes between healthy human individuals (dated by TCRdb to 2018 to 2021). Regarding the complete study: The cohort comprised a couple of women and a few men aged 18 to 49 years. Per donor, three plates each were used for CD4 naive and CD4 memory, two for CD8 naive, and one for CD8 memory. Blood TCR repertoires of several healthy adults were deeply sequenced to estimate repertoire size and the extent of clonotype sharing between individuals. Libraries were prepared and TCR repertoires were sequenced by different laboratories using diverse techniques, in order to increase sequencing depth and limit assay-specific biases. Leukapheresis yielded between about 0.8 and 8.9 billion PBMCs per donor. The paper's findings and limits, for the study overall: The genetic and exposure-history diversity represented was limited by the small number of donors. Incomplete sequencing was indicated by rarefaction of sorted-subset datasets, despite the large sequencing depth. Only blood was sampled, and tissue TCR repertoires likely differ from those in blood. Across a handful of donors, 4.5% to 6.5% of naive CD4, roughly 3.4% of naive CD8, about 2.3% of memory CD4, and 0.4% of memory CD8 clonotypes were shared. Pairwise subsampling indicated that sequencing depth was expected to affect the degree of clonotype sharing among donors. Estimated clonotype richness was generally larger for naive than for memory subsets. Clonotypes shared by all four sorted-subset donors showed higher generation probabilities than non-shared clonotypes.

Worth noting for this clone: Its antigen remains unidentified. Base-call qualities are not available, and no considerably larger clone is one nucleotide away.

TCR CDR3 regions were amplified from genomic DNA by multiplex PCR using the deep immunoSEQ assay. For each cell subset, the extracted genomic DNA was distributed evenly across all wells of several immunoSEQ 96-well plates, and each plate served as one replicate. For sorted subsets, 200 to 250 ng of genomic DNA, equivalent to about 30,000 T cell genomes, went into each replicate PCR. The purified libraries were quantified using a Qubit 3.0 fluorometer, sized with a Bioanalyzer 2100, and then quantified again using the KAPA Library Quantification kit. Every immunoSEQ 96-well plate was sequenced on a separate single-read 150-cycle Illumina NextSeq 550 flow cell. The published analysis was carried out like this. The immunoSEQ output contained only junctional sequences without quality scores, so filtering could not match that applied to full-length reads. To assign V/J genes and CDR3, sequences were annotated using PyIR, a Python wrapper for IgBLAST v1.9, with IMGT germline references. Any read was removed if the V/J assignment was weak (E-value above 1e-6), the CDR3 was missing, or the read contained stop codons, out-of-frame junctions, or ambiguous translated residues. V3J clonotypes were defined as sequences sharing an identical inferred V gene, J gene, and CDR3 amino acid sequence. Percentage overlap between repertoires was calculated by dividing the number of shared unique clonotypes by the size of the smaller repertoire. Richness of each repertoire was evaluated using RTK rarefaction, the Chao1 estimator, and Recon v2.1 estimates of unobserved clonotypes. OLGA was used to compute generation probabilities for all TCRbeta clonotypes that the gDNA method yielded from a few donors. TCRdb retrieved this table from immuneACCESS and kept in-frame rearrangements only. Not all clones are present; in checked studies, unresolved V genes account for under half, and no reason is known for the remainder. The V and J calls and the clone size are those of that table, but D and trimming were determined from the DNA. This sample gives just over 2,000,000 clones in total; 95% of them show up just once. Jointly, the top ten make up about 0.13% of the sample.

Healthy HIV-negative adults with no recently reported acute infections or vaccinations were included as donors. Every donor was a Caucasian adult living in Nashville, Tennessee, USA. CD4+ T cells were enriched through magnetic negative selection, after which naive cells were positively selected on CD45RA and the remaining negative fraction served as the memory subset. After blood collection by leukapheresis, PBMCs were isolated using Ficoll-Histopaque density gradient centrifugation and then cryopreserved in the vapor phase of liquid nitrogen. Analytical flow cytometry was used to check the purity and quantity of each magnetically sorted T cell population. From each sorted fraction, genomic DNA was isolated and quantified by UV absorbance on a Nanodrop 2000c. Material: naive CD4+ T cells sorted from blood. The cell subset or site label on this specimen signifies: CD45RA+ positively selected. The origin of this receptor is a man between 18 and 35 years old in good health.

Here the CDR3 is given as CASSNRAPGNEAFF. The bases read TGTGCCAGCAGTAACAGGGCGCCGGGTAATGAAGCTTTCTTT. The rearranged chain carries TRBV6-1 and TRBJ1-1, and the D gene may be TRBD1, 6 bases matching. Looking up the germline V gene yields CDR1 MNHNS and CDR2 SASEGT. Spanning cysteine to phenylalanine, the CDR3 consists of 14 amino acids. This entry keeps only the CDR3 DNA: 42 bases, framed from base 1. V is shortened by 5 bases, J by 7 bases, and the region joining them spans 17 bases.